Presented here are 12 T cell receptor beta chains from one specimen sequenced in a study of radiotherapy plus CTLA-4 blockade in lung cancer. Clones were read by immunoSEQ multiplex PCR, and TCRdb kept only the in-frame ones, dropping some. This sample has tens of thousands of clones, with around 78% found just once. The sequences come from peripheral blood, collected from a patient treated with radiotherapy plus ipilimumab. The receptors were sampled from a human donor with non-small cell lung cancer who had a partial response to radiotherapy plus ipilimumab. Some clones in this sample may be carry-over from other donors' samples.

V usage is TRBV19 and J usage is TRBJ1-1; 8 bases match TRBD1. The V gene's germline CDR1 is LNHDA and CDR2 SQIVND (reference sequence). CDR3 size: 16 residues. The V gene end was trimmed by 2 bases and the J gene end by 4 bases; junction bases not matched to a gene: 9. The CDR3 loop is CASSILVGTGGTEAFF. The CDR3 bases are TGTGCCAGTAGTATATTGGTCGGGACAGGCGGCACTGAAGCTTTCTTT.

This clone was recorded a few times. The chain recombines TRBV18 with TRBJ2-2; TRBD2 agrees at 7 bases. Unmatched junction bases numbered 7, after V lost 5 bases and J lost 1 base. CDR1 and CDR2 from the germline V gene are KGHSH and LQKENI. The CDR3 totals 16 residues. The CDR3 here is CASSSLAKLNTGELFF. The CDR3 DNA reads TGTGCCAGCTCATCACTAGCGAAACTGAACACCGGGGAGCTGTTTTTT.

CDR3 sequence (DNA): TGTGCCAGCCAATCGGGGGGCACCGGGGCCAACGTCCTGACTTTC. It translates to CASQSGGTGANVLTF. The rearrangement links TRBV6-6 to TRBJ2-6; tentatively, D is TRBD2 (7 bases). Trimming cost V 8 bases and J 4 bases, with 15 bases left between them. Per the germline V gene, CDR1 is MNHNY and CDR2 is SVGAGI (reference sequence). The CDR3 is 15 amino acids.

CDR3 sequence reads: CATGAQGAGANVLTF. DNA for the CDR3: TGTGCCACCGGGGCCCAGGGGGCTGGGGCCAACGTCCTGACTTTC. The V gene is TRBV19, the J gene TRBJ2-6; TRBD1 agrees at 7 bases. V lost 10 bases and J lost 2; bases outside the gene matches: 8. The CDR3 totals 15 residues. Germline assignment: CDR1 LNHDA and CDR2 SQIVND (reference sequence).

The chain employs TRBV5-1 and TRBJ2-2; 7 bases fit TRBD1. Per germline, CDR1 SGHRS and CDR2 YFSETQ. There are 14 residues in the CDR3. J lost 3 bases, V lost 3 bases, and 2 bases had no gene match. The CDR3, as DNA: TGCGCCAGCAGCTCGGGACAGCACACCGGGGAGCTGTTTTTT. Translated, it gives CASSSGQHTGELFF.

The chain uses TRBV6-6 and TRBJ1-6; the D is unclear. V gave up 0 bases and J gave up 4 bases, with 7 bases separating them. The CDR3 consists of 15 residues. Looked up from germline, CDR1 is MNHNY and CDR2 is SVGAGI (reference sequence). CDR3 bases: TGTGCCAGCAGTTACTCGGAGTCTTATAATTCACCCCTCCACTTT. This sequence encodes CASSYSESYNSPLHF.

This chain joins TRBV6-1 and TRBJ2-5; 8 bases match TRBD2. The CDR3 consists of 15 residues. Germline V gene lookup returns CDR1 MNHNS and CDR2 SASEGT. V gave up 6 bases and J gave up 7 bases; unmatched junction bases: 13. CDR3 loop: CASRGSGGAQGTQYF. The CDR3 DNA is TGTGCCAGCAGGGGGAGCGGGGGCGCCCAGGGGACCCAGTACTTC.

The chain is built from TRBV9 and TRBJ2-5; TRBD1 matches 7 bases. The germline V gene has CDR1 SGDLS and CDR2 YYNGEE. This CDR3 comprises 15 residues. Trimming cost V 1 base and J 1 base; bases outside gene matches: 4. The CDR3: CASSVSQGSQETQYF. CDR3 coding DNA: TGTGCCAGCAGCGTATCACAGGGGTCCCAAGAGACCCAGTACTTC.

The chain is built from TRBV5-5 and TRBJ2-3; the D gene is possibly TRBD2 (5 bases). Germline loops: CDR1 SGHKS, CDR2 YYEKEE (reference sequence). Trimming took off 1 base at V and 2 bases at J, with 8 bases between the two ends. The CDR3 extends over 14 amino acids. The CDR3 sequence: CASSLRRNTDTQYF. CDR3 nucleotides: TGTGCCAGCAGCTTGCGGAGGAACACAGATACGCAGTATTTT.

The CDR3 nucleotides are TGTGCCAGCAGCCTGGGCAGGGCGAACACTGAAGCTTTCTTT. This encodes CASSLGRANTEAFF. V usage is TRBV28 and J usage is TRBJ1-1, with a weak D call TRBD1 (5 bases). The length of the CDR3 is 14 residues. V was cut by 6 bases and J by 1 base, with 12 bases left in between. CDR1 MDHEN and CDR2 SYDVKM come from the germline V gene.

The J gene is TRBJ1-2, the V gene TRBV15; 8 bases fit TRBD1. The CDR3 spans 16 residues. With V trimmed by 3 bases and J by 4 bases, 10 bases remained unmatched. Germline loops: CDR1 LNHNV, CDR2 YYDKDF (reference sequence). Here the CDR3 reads CATSRAPGQDLYGYTF. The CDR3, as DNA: TGTGCCACCAGCAGGGCGCCGGGACAGGACCTCTATGGCTACACCTTC.

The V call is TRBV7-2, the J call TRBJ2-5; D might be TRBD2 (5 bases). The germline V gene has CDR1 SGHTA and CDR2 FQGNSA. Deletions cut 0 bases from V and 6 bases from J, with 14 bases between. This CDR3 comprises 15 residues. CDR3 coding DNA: TGTGCCAGCAGCTTAGCGCCTAGCTGGTCGCAGACCCAGTACTTC. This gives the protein CASSLAPSWSQTQYF.